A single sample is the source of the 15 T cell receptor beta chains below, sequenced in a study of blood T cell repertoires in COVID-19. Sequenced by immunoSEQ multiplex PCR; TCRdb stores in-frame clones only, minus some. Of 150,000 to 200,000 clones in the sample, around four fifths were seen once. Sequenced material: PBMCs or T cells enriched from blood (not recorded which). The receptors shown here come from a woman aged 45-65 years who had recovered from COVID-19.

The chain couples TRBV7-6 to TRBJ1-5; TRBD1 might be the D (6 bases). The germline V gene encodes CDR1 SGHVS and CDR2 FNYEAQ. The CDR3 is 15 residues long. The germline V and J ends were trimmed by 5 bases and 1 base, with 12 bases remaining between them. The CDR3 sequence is CASSLKGGSNQPQHF. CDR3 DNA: TGTGCCAGCAGCCTTAAGGGGGGGAGCAATCAGCCCCAGCATTTT.

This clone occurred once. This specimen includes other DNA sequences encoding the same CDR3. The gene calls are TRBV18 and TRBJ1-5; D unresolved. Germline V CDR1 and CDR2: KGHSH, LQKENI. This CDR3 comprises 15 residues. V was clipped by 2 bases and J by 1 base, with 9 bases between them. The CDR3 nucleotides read TGTGCCAGCTCACCAGGGAGTGGGAGCAATCAGCCCCAGCATTTT. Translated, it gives CASSPGSGSNQPQHF.

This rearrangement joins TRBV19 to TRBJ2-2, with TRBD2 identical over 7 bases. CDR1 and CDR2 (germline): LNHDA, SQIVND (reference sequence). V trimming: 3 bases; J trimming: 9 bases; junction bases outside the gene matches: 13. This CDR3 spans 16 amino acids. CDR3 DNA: TGTGCCAGTAGTATCGGGGCTCCGGGGGGTTTAAGGGAGCTGTTTTTT. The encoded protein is CASSIGAPGGLRELFF.

The CDR3 protein is CASSTLGLADEQFF. The CDR3 DNA sequence: TGCGCCAGCAGCACTCTGGGACTAGCGGATGAGCAGTTCTTC. The rearrangement links TRBV4-1 to TRBJ2-1; 11 bases are a match to TRBD2. The V gene end was trimmed by 5 bases and the J gene end by 8 bases; junction bases not matched to a gene: 5. The CDR3 spans 14 residues. The V gene's germline CDR1 is MGHRA and CDR2 YSYEKL.

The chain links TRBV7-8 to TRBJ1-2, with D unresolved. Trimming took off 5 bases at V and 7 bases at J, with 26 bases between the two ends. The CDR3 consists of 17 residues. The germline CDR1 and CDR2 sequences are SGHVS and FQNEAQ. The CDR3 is CASSPDLNPRSVGGYTF. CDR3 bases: TGTGCCAGCAGCCCTGACTTAAACCCCAGAAGTGTTGGTGGCTACACCTTC.

In DNA, the CDR3 is TGTGCCAGCAGTGAATCCGTAAGGGGATTATTGTCCTACGAGCAGTACGTC. Protein product: CASSESVRGLLSYEQYV. This chain connects TRBV6-1 to TRBJ2-7; possible D gene TRBD1, 5 bases. This CDR3 is built from 17 residues. V lost 2 bases and J 1 base, leaving 18 bases between the germline ends. Germline V lookup: CDR1 MNHNS, CDR2 SASEGT.

The CDR3, as DNA: TGCAGCGCGTCAGGGGCGGGAGTCACCGGGGAGCTGTTTTTT. This codes for CSASGAGVTGELFF. The chain combines TRBV29-1 with TRBJ2-2, with a tentative D call TRBD2 (7 bases). Per the germline V gene, CDR1 is SQVTM and CDR2 is ANQGSEA. V was trimmed by 7 bases and J by 4 bases, leaving 16 bases between them. This CDR3 has 14 amino acids.

The CDR3 nucleotides read TGCGCCAGCAGCTTTTCAGGGGGTTCAGGTGGCTACACCTTC. It encodes CASSFSGGSGGYTF. The V call is TRBV5-1, the J call TRBJ1-2; 7 bases are shared with TRBD1. Germline CDR1 is SGHRS and CDR2 is YFSETQ. The CDR3 has 14 amino acids. J was trimmed by 7 bases and V by 2 bases; bases with no gene match: 8.

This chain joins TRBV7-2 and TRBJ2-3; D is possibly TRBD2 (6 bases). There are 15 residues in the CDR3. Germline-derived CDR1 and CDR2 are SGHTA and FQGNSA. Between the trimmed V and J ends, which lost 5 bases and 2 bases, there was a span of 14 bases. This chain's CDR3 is CASSPRDSDTDTQYF. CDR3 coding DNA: TGTGCCAGCAGCCCTCGGGACTCCGACACAGATACGCAGTATTTT.

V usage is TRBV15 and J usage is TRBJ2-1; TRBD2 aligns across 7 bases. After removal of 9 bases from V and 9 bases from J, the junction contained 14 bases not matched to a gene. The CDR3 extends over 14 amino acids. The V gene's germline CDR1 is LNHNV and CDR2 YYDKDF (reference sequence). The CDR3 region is CATRPLAVGGEQFF. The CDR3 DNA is TGTGCCACTCGGCCCCTAGCGGTGGGCGGTGAGCAGTTCTTC.

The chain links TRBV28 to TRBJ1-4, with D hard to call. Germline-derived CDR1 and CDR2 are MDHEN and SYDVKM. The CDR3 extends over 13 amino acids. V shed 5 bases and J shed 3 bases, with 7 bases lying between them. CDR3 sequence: CASSPGPNEKLFF. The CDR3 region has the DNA TGTGCCAGCAGTCCTGGCCCTAATGAAAAACTGTTTTTT.

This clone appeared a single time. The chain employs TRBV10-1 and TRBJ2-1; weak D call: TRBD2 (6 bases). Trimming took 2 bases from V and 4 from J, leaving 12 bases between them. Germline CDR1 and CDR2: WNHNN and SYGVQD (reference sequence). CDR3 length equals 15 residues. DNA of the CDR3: TGCGCCAGCAGTGAGCTATTGGGGGGTTACAATGAGCAGTTCTTC. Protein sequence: CASSELLGGYNEQFF.

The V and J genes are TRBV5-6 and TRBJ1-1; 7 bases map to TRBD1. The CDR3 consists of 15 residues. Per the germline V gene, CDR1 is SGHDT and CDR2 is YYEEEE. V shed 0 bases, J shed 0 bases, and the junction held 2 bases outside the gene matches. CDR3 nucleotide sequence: TGTGCCAGCAGCTTGGGGGGACAGATGAACACTGAAGCTTTCTTT. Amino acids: CASSLGGQMNTEAFF.

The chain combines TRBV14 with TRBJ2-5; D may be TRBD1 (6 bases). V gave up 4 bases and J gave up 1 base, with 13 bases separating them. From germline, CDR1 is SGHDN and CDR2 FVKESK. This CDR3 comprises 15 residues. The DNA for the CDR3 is TGTGCCAGCAGCCCCCAAGCGACAGGCCAAGAGACCCAGTACTTC. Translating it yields CASSPQATGQETQYF. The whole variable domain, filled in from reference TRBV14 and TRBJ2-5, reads EAGVTQFPSHSVIEKGQTVTLRCDPISGHDNLYWYRRVMGKEIKFLLHFVKESKQDESGMPNNRFLAERTGGTYSTLKVQPAELEDSGVYFCASSPQATGQETQYFGPGTRLLVL.

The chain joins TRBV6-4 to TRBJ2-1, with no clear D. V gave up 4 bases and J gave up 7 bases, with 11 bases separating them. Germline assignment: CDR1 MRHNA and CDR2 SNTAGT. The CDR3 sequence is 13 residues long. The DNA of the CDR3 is TGTGCCAGCAGTGCGTTCCCTAGTAATGAGCAGTTCTTC. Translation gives CASSAFPSNEQFF.